A selection of T cell receptor beta chains follows, all from one sample in a study of cytomegalovirus exposure and HLA in healthy donors. TCRdb's table, derived via immunoSEQ multiplex PCR, lists solely in-frame clones and lacks some. The repertoire consists of more than 150,000 clones, with roughly 75% occurring once and the leading ten covering about 1.9%. The sequencing input was PBMCs. The origin of the receptors is a woman aged 25 to 39 in good health and CMV-seronegative. The CDR3 runs from the conserved cysteine through the conserved F or W. Each record gives: CDR3 protein, CDR3 DNA, D gene, V gene, J gene, clone size. The D gene is left open where the match is weak. Expanded clones get a size class; other rows say once, few or many, or leave the size out.

cdr3_aa: CASSLEQYSNQPQHF
cdr3_nt: TGTGCCAGCAGCTTGGAACAGTATAGCAATCAGCCCCAGCATTTT
d_call: .
v_call: TRBV5-8
j_call: TRBJ1-5
clone_size: .

cdr3_aa: CASSEGTPGLNQPQHF
cdr3_nt: TGTGCCAGCAGTGAAGGTACACCGGGACTCAATCAGCCCCAGCATTTT
d_call: .
v_call: TRBV6-1
j_call: TRBJ1-5
clone_size: .

cdr3_aa: CASSFGTGNPHEQYF
cdr3_nt: TGTGCCAGCAGCTTCGGGACAGGGAATCCCCACGAGCAGTACTTC
d_call: TRBD1
v_call: TRBV5-8
j_call: TRBJ2-7
clone_size: .

cdr3_aa: CASRRQGQETQYF
cdr3_nt: TGCGCCAGCCGCAGACAGGGGCAAGAGACCCAGTACTTC
d_call: TRBD1
v_call: TRBV5-1
j_call: TRBJ2-5
clone_size: .

cdr3_aa: CASSRTTYRGITEAFF
cdr3_nt: TGTGCCAGCAGCCGTACCACATACAGGGGGATCACTGAAGCTTTCTTT
d_call: TRBD1
v_call: TRBV7-6
j_call: TRBJ1-1
clone_size: few

cdr3_aa: CASSSRELRMTEQYF
cdr3_nt: TGTGCCAGCAGCTCCCGGGAGTTAAGGATGACCGAGCAGTACTTC
d_call: .
v_call: TRBV11-2
j_call: TRBJ2-7
clone_size: .

cdr3_aa: CSVTTGTGQPMNTEAFF
cdr3_nt: TGCAGCGTTACAACCGGGACAGGGCAACCCATGAACACTGAAGCTTTCTTT
d_call: TRBD1
v_call: TRBV29-1
j_call: TRBJ1-1
clone_size: .

cdr3_aa: CASSVEAAGGSTDTQYF
cdr3_nt: TGTGCCAGCAGCGTAGAGGCAGCGGGGGGTTCCACAGATACGCAGTATTTT
d_call: TRBD2
v_call: TRBV9
j_call: TRBJ2-3
clone_size: .

cdr3_aa: CASSQGRGEWGEKLFF
cdr3_nt: TGCGCCAGCAGCCAGGGTAGGGGCGAATGGGGTGAAAAACTGTTTTTT
d_call: .
v_call: TRBV4-1
j_call: TRBJ1-4
clone_size: few

cdr3_aa: CASSLGSGGRTDTQYF
cdr3_nt: TGTGCCAGCAGCTTAGGTAGCGGGGGCCGCACAGATACGCAGTATTTT
d_call: TRBD2
v_call: TRBV7-6
j_call: TRBJ2-3
clone_size: .

cdr3_aa: CASSEIRGGASNEQFF
cdr3_nt: TGCGCCAGCAGTGAGATACGCGGGGGGGCATCCAATGAGCAGTTCTTC
d_call: TRBD2
v_call: TRBV10-1
j_call: TRBJ2-1
clone_size: once

cdr3_aa: CASSQGASSSYNEQFF
cdr3_nt: TGTGCCAGCAGCCAAGGGGCATCGAGCTCCTACAATGAGCAGTTCTTC
d_call: .
v_call: TRBV7-3
j_call: TRBJ2-1
clone_size: .

cdr3_aa: CACRDRMSYGYTF
cdr3_nt: TGTGCCTGTCGGGACAGGATGAGCTATGGCTACACCTTC
d_call: TRBD1
v_call: TRBV6-5
j_call: TRBJ1-2
clone_size: few

cdr3_aa: CASSTLASGGSHEQYF
cdr3_nt: TGTGCCAGCAGTACCCTGGCTAGCGGGGGGAGTCACGAGCAGTACTTC
d_call: TRBD2
v_call: TRBV6-6
j_call: TRBJ2-7
clone_size: .

cdr3_aa: CASSPSLGTPPLDTQYF
cdr3_nt: TGTGCCAGCTCACCAAGTTTAGGGACTCCTCCCTTAGATACGCAGTATTTT
d_call: .
v_call: TRBV18
j_call: TRBJ2-3
clone_size: .

cdr3_aa: CASNPTGASDTEAFF
cdr3_nt: TGTGCCAGCAATCCGACAGGGGCATCAGACACTGAAGCTTTCTTT
d_call: TRBD1
v_call: TRBV27
j_call: TRBJ1-1
clone_size: .

cdr3_aa: CASSPKTGGNQPQHF
cdr3_nt: TGTGCCAGCAGCCCCAAGACAGGGGGCAATCAGCCCCAGCATTTT
d_call: TRBD1
v_call: TRBV7-8
j_call: TRBJ1-5
clone_size: few

cdr3_aa: CASSQDPQGAGNSPLHF
cdr3_nt: TGTGCCAGCAGCCAAGATCCTCAGGGGGCTGGCAATTCACCCCTCCACTTT
d_call: TRBD1
v_call: TRBV4-2
j_call: TRBJ1-6
clone_size: .

cdr3_aa: CASSVGVMNTEAFF
cdr3_nt: TGTGCCAGCAGCGTAGGTGTTATGAACACTGAAGCTTTCTTT
d_call: .
v_call: TRBV9
j_call: TRBJ1-1
clone_size: .

cdr3_aa: CASSPTSPTRGFDVYGYTF
cdr3_nt: TGTGCCAGCAGCCCGACCTCTCCGACCAGGGGCTTCGACGTCTATGGCTACACCTTC
d_call: .
v_call: TRBV7-6
j_call: TRBJ1-2
clone_size: once

cdr3_aa: CASSGTGGNSPLHF
cdr3_nt: TGTGCCAGCAGCGGGACAGGGGGAAATTCACCCCTCCACTTT
d_call: TRBD1
v_call: TRBV9
j_call: TRBJ1-6
clone_size: .

cdr3_aa: CAWRWGGTDTQYF
cdr3_nt: TGTGCCTGGAGGTGGGGGGGCACAGATACGCAGTATTTT
d_call: .
v_call: TRBV30
j_call: TRBJ2-3
clone_size: .

cdr3_aa: CSARGPGELFF
cdr3_nt: TGCAGTGCTAGGGGCCCCGGGGAGCTGTTTTTT
d_call: .
v_call: TRBV20-1
j_call: TRBJ2-2
clone_size: .

cdr3_aa: CASSSGQGYYNEQFF
cdr3_nt: TGTGCCAGCAGCTCGGGACAGGGGTACTACAATGAGCAGTTCTTC
d_call: TRBD1
v_call: TRBV7-9
j_call: TRBJ2-1
clone_size: .

cdr3_aa: CASSYGSSGGSSYNEQFF
cdr3_nt: TGTGCCAGCAGCTATGGGTCGAGCGGGGGTAGCTCCTACAATGAGCAGTTCTTC
d_call: TRBD2
v_call: TRBV9
j_call: TRBJ2-1
clone_size: .

cdr3_aa: CASSSLGDRAADTQYF
cdr3_nt: TGTGCCAGCAGCTCACTAGGGGACAGGGCAGCAGATACGCAGTATTTT
d_call: TRBD1
v_call: TRBV7-2
j_call: TRBJ2-3
clone_size: .

cdr3_aa: CASSIDLTWRGYTF
cdr3_nt: TGTGCCAGTAGTATAGATCTGACATGGCGTGGCTACACCTTC
d_call: .
v_call: TRBV19
j_call: TRBJ1-2
clone_size: .

cdr3_aa: CASGLYRDRSPLHF
cdr3_nt: TGTGCTAGTGGTTTGTACAGGGACAGGTCACCCCTCCACTTT
d_call: TRBD1
v_call: TRBV12-5
j_call: TRBJ1-6
clone_size: .

cdr3_aa: CASSASGQGLDTQYF
cdr3_nt: TGTGCCAGCAGTGCCTCAGGACAGGGGTTAGATACGCAGTATTTT
d_call: TRBD1
v_call: TRBV6-6
j_call: TRBJ2-3
clone_size: .

cdr3_aa: CASSVNAGSNQPQHF
cdr3_nt: TGTGCCAGCAGCGTCAACGCCGGGTCCAATCAGCCCCAGCATTTT
d_call: .
v_call: TRBV9
j_call: TRBJ1-5
clone_size: few

cdr3_aa: CASSGGLAGFTDTQYF
cdr3_nt: TGTGCCAGCAGTGGGGGGCTAGCGGGGTTCACAGATACGCAGTATTTT
d_call: TRBD2
v_call: TRBV5-6
j_call: TRBJ2-3
clone_size: .

cdr3_aa: CASSKETGLNSNQPQHF
cdr3_nt: TGTGCCAGCAGCAAAGAAACAGGGCTGAATAGCAATCAGCCCCAGCATTTT
d_call: .
v_call: TRBV21-1
j_call: TRBJ1-5
clone_size: .

cdr3_aa: CSVEDFVVGGENTEAFF
cdr3_nt: TGCAGCGTTGAAGATTTCGTCGTGGGAGGGGAGAACACTGAAGCTTTCTTT
d_call: .
v_call: TRBV29-1
j_call: TRBJ1-1
clone_size: .

cdr3_aa: CATPGTGGSLREKLFF
cdr3_nt: TGTGCCACCCCCGGGACAGGGGGCAGCCTGAGGGAAAAACTGTTTTTT
d_call: TRBD1
v_call: TRBV7-9
j_call: TRBJ1-4
clone_size: .

cdr3_aa: CAWRGRGSSTGELFF
cdr3_nt: TGTGCCTGGAGAGGCAGGGGATCTTCCACCGGGGAGCTGTTTTTT
d_call: .
v_call: TRBV30
j_call: TRBJ2-2
clone_size: once

cdr3_aa: CASSGTSGGVPYNEQFF
cdr3_nt: TGTGCCAGCAGTGGGACTAGCGGGGGCGTCCCCTACAATGAGCAGTTCTTC
d_call: TRBD2
v_call: TRBV5-4
j_call: TRBJ2-1
clone_size: .

cdr3_aa: CASSATSGGFTDTQYF
cdr3_nt: TGTGCCAGCAGCGCAACTAGCGGGGGGTTTACAGATACGCAGTATTTT
d_call: TRBD2
v_call: TRBV9
j_call: TRBJ2-3
clone_size: .